The 7 T cell receptor beta chains below come from one sample, sequenced in a study of blood T cell repertoires in COVID-19. The table came from immunoSEQ multiplex PCR; TCRdb's copy has only in-frame clones and leaves some out. The data show a few hundred thousand clones, with around 90% seen just once and around 5.8% held by the top ten. The sample taken for sequencing was peripheral blood. All receptors come from a woman between 50 and 59 years old with COVID-19, enrolled during active disease.

The J gene is TRBJ1-1, the V gene TRBV29-1; D is unclear. The CDR3 has 11 residues. Germline loops: CDR1 SQVTM, CDR2 ANQGSEA. Trimming shortened V by 6 bases and J by 7 bases, and 12 bases separated the two germline ends. The CDR3 protein is CSVETEGEAFF. CDR3 coding DNA: TGCAGCGTAGAGACTGAGGGTGAAGCTTTCTTT.

The genes are TRBV27 and TRBJ2-7; 10 nucleotides line up with TRBD2. This CDR3 has 14 amino acids. The germline V gene encodes CDR1 MNHEY and CDR2 SMNVEV (reference sequence). With V trimmed by 6 bases and J by 4 bases, 6 bases remained unmatched. CDR3 in DNA: TGTGCCAGCAGACCCGGGACTAGCGTTTACGAGCAGTACTTC. Protein product: CASRPGTSVYEQYF.

V usage is TRBV20-1 and J usage is TRBJ2-7; 9 bases line up with TRBD2. Germline CDR1 DFQATT, CDR2 SNEGSKA (reference sequence). V dropped 3 bases and J dropped 6; count of bases not matched to a gene: 6. The CDR3 loop spans 13 amino acids. CDR3 protein: CSASAGGPGEQYF. CDR3 in DNA: TGCAGTGCTAGTGCGGGAGGGCCGGGCGAGCAGTACTTC.

The rearrangement uses TRBV7-2 and TRBJ2-3, with D possibly being TRBD1 (6 bases). Trimming took 8 bases from V and 3 from J, leaving 12 bases between them. This CDR3 region has 13 residues. Germline lookup yields CDR1 SGHTA and CDR2 FQGNSA. The CDR3: CASGQPKTDTQYF. The CDR3 DNA follows: TGTGCCAGCGGACAGCCTAAGACAGATACGCAGTATTTT.

This rearrangement joins TRBV4-1 to TRBJ1-6; D remains unclear. Germline V gene lookup returns CDR1 MGHRA and CDR2 YSYEKL. Trimming shortened V by 0 bases and J by 6 bases, and 6 bases separated the two germline ends. CDR3 length: 14 amino acids. CDR3 nucleotide sequence: TGCGCCAGCAGCCAAGATTCAGTTAATTCACCCCTCCACTTT. Protein sequence: CASSQDSVNSPLHF.

The chain carries TRBV11-2 and TRBJ2-5, with 8 positions matching TRBD2. The CDR3 length is 19 residues. Losses at the gene ends were 1 base for V and 5 bases for J; bases not matched to a gene: 18. Germline V CDR1 and CDR2: SGHAT, FQNNGV. The DNA for the CDR3 is TGTGCCAGCAGCTTAGTCTCCCTAGCGGGTCCCTCACTCCAGGAGACCCAGTACTTC. This sequence encodes CASSLVSLAGPSLQETQYF. The whole variable domain, filled in from reference TRBV11-2 and TRBJ2-5, reads EAGVAQSPRYKIIEKRQSVAFWCNPISGHATLYWYQQILGQGPKLLIQFQNNGVVDDSQLPKDRFSAERLKGVDSTLKIQPAKLEDSAVYLCASSLVSLAGPSLQETQYFGPGTRLLVL.

By sample fraction, this clone is medium-sized. CDR3 sequence reads: CASSFLAGTDTQYF. The CDR3 region has the DNA TGTGCCAGCAGTTTCCTAGCGGGCACAGATACGCAGTATTTT. The rearrangement joins TRBV28 to TRBJ2-3, with 7 nucleotides matching TRBD2. V was clipped by 3 bases and J by 1 base; unmatched bases: 1. Germline lookup yields CDR1 MDHEN and CDR2 SYDVKM. The CDR3 sequence is 14 residues long.